The next 10 T cell receptor beta chains were all read from a single sample in a study of CD8 T cells in Susac syndrome. An amount of RNA that ranged from roughly 0.5 to 1 ug was reverse transcribed with random hexamers. TCRdb reanalysed the immunoSEQ multiplex PCR reads using MiXCR and keeps one entry per CDR3 protein. The data hold about 150,000 distinct CDR3 sequences, with roughly 95% observed a single time. The sample taken for sequencing was CD4+ T cells from PBMCs. The receptors were sampled from a human donor with Susac syndrome.

CDR3 loop: CASSGGLAGHTDTQYF. In DNA form, the CDR3 reads TGTGCCAGCAGCGGGGGACTAGCGGGACACACAGATACGCAGTATTTT. The J gene is TRBJ2-3, the V gene TRBV9; 13 positions match TRBD2. Losses at the gene ends were 3 bases for V and 2 bases for J; bases not matched to a gene: 3. CDR3 length: 16 residues. Germline V gene lookup returns CDR1 SGDLS and CDR2 YYNGEE.

V and J are TRBV6-5 and TRBJ2-2; TRBD2 matches 7 bases. Germline values: CDR1 MNHEY, CDR2 SVGAGI. This CDR3 has 14 residues. The ends lost 6 bases at V and 0 bases at J; junction bases unmatched: 1. The CDR3 here is CASSGLANTGELFF. The CDR3 DNA follows: TGTGCCAGCAGCGGACTAGCGAACACCGGGGAGCTGTTTTTT.

The rearrangement joins TRBV20-1 to TRBJ1-2; a possible D gene is TRBD1 (5 bases). CDR3 length: 13 amino acids. V lost 7 bases and J 0 bases, leaving 12 bases between the germline ends. Looked up from germline, CDR1 is DFQATT and CDR2 is SNEGSKA (reference sequence). The CDR3: CSGWGGANYGYTF. CDR3 DNA: TGCAGTGGATGGGGCGGGGCTAACTATGGCTACACCTTC.

The chain has TRBV29-1 and TRBJ2-3; 10 nucleotides agree with TRBD1. Germline-derived CDR1 and CDR2 are SQVTM and ANQGSEA. The CDR3 sequence is 16 residues long. J was trimmed by 2 bases and V by 6 bases; bases with no gene match: 11. CDR3 sequence reads: CSVAPRRQGATDTQYF. DNA for the CDR3: TGCAGCGTCGCACCTCGGAGACAGGGGGCCACAGATACGCAGTATTTT.

The chain recombines TRBV6-5 with TRBJ1-5; 7 nucleotides agree with TRBD1. The CDR3 has 14 amino acids. The V and J ends lost 6 bases and 4 bases, in that order; junction bases with no gene match: 6. The germline CDR1 and CDR2 sequences are MNHEY and SVGAGI. CDR3 nucleotides: TGTGCCAGCAGCTCAAGACAGGGTAATCAGCCCCAGCATTTT. Its protein is CASSSRQGNQPQHF.

The gene calls are TRBV5-1 and TRBJ2-3; D may be TRBD2 (6 bases). V gave up 5 bases and J gave up 4 bases, with 14 bases separating them. The CDR3 sequence is 14 residues long. The V gene's germline CDR1 is SGHRS and CDR2 YFSETQ. The CDR3: CASSPGGKADTQYF. As DNA, the CDR3 is TGCGCCAGCAGTCCCGGGGGAAAGGCAGATACGCAGTATTTT.

CDR3 loop: CASSLEGMGNQPQHF. CDR3 DNA: TGTGCCAGCAGCTTAGAAGGGATGGGCAATCAGCCCCAGCATTTT. The chain links TRBV7-9 to TRBJ1-5; D not certain. Germline V gene lookup returns CDR1 SEHNR and CDR2 FQNEAQ (reference sequence). This CDR3 has 15 amino acids. V lost 1 base to trimming and J lost 2 bases, with 9 bases between them.

This clonotype was seen a few times. The chain has TRBV11-3 and TRBJ1-6; 7 bases fit TRBD1. Germline CDR1 SGHNT, CDR2 YENEEA. J was trimmed by 7 bases and V by 2 bases; bases with no gene match: 8. CDR3 length equals 16 residues. The CDR3 DNA follows: TGTGCCAGCAGCTTACCCCTTCAGGGGGTAAATTCACCCCTCCACTTT. Translated: CASSLPLQGVNSPLHF.

This clonotype appeared once. The chain carries TRBV9 and TRBJ1-3; no clear D gene. Germline V gene lookup returns CDR1 SGDLS and CDR2 YYNGEE. The CDR3 covers 12 residues. The V end was cut by 3 bases, the J end by 11 bases, with 12 bases between. CDR3 sequence (DNA): TGTGCCAGCAGCGACGAGGTGGACCCCATATATTTT. Protein: CASSDEVDPIYF.

The CDR3 reads CSARGGDGEKLFF. CDR3 DNA sequence: TGCAGTGCCCGGGGCGGGGATGGGGAAAAACTGTTTTTT. The rearrangement joins TRBV20-1 to TRBJ1-4; a possible D gene is TRBD1 (5 bases). Trimming stripped 6 bases from V and 8 bases from J, with 16 bases between. Germline loops: CDR1 DFQATT, CDR2 SNEGSKA (reference sequence). The CDR3 covers 13 residues.